The entry below gives a single T cell receptor (beta chain) sequence along with its context. Its cognate antigen is unknown. The libraries of TRB cDNA were prepared using 5' RACE with UMI labels. For each CDR3 protein, TCRdb gives one entry from its re-call of the 5' RACE reads, without DNA. This sample contains some 150,000 distinct CDR3 sequences. The record originates from a study of CXCR3-negative and CXCR3-positive naive CD8 T cells. CDR1 SNHLY and CDR2 FYNNEI come from the germline V gene. The length of the CDR3 is 15 residues. Overall study results and limits: Fresh PBMCs served for most assays, and CXCR3 expression fell partially after cryopreservation. Both of the naive subsets showed about the same high diversity, but memory CD8+ cells had much less. Similar TRBV-TRBJ usage was seen in naive cells (both CXCR3-negative and CXCR3-positive), but memory cells differed. CXCR3-negative naive cells had less hydrophobic TRB CDR3s than did CXCR3-positive naive cells.

Approximately 320,000 cells per CD8+ T cell subset were flow-sorted in triplicate. Material for sequencing was naive CXCR3+ CD8+ T cells from blood. Noted subset: CD45RO-CCR7+CD27+CD95- naive CD8+ T cells expressing CXCR3 (TNR3+). This receptor was identified in a human donor in good health. Some clones in this sample may be carry-over from other donors' samples. The J gene is TRBJ2-7, the V gene TRBV2; TCRdb outputs TRBD1, but without DNA this stays unchecked. CDR3 protein: CASSAHGGRTYEQYF.